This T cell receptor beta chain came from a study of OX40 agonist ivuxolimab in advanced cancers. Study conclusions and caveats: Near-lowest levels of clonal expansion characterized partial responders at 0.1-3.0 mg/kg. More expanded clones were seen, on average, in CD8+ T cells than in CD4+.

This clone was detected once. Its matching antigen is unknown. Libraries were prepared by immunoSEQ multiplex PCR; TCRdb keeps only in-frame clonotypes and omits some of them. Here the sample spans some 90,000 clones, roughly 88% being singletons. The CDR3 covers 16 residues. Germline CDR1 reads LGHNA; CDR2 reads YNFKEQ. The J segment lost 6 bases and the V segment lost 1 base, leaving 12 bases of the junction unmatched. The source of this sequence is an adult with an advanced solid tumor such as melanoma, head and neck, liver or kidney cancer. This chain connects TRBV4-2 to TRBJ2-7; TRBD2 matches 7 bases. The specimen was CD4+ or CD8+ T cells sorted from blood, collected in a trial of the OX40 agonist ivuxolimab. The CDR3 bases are TGTGCCAGCAGCCAAGGGACGGGTGCGGGAGCCAGCGAGCAGTACTTC. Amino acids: CASSQGTGAGASEQYF.